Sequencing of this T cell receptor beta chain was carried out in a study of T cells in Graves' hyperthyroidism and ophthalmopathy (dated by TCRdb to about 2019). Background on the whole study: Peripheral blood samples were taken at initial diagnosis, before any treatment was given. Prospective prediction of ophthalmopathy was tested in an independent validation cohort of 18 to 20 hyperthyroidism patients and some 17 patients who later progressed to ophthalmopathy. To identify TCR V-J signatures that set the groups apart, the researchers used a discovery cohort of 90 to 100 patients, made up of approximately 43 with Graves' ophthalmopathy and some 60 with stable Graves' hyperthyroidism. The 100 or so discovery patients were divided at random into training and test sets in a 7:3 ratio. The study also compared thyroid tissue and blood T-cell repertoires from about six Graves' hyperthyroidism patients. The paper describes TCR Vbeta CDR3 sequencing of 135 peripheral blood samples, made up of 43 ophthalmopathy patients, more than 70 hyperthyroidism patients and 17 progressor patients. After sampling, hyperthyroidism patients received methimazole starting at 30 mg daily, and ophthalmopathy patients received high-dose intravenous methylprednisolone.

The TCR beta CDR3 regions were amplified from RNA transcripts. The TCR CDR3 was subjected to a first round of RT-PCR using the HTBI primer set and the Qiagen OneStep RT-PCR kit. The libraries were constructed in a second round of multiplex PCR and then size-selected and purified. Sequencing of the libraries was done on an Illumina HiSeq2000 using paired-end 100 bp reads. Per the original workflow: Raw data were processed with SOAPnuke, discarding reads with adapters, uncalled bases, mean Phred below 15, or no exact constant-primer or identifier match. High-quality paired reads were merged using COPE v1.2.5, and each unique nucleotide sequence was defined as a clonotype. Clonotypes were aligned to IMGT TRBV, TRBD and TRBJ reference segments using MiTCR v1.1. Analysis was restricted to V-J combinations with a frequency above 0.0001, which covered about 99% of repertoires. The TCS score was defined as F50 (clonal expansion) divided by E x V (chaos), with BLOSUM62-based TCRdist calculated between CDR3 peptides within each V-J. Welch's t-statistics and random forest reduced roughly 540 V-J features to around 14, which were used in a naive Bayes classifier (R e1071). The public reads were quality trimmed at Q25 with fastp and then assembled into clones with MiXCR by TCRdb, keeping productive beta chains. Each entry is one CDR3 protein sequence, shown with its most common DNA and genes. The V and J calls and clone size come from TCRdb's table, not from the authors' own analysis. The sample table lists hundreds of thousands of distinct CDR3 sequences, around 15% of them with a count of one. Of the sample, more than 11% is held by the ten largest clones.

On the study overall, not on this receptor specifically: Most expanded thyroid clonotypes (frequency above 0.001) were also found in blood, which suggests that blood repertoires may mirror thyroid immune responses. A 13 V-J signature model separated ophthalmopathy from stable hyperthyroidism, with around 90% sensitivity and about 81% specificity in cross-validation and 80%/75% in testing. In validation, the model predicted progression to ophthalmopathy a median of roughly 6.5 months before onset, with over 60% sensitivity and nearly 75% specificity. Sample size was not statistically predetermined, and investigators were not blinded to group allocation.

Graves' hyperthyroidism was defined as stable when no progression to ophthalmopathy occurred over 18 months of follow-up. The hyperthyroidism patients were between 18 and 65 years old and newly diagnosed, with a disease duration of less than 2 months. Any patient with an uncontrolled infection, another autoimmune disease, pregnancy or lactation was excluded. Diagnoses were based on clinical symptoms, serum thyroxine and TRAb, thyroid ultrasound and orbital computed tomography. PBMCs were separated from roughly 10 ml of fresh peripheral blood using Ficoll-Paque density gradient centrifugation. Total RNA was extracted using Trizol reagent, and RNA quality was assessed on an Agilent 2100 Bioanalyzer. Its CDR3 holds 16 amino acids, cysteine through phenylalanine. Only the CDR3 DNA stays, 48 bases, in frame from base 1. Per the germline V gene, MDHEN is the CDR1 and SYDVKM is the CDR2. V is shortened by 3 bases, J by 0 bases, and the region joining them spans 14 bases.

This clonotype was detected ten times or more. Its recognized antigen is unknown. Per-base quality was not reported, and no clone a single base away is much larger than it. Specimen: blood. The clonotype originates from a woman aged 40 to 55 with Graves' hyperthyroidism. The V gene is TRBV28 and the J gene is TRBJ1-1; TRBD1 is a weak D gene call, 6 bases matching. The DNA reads TGTGCCAGCAGTTTCACAGGGAGGGCGATGAACACTGAAGCTTTCTTT. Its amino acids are CASSFTGRAMNTEAFF.